This paragraph reports one T cell receptor beta chain. The V segment lost 4 bases and the J segment 2 bases; nucleotides outside the gene matches: 4. Germline CDR1 reads KGHDR; CDR2 reads SFDVKD. The CDR3 sequence is 15 residues long. This sample was taken from a study of T-cell memory formation after mild COVID-19. On the study more broadly: The two donors had largely donor-specific TCR clusters.

TCR alpha and TCR beta cDNA libraries carrying sample barcodes and UMIs came from 5'RACE with constant-segment primers. TCRdb ran MiXCR on the 5' RACE reads and lists one entry per CDR3 protein. Among hundreds of thousands of distinct CDR3 sequences listed, 20% were seen once. The TCR was taken from an adult woman who had mild COVID-19 (a few samples of this study predate the infection). Cell type and time point are not known. The chain is built from TRBV24-1 and TRBJ2-5, with TRBD2 identical over 9 bases. Sequencing used PBMCs or a T cell subset sorted from them (not recorded which). The CDR3 spells CATSDLLAGQETQYF. The CDR3 nucleotides read TGTGCCACCAGTGACTTGCTAGCGGGGCAAGAGACCCAGTACTTC.